The 21 T cell receptor beta chains in this list originate from one sample, sequenced in a study of tumor and adjacent non-tumor tissue in lung cancer. TCRbeta libraries were built with three rounds of nested PCR, modified from ARM-PCR. TCRdb itself ran the multiplex PCR reads through MiXCR, one entry per CDR3 protein. The sample shows about 76,000 distinct CDR3 sequences, about two thirds of them seen only once. No cell sorting was done before RNA was extracted from the tissue. Sequenced material: lung tumor tissue. The source is a woman aged 70-85 years with non-small cell lung cancer.

With regard to this clonotype: The final CDR3 position lacks the conserved phenylalanine or tryptophan, pointing to a likely read error. The chain links TRBV10-3 to TRBJ2-5; 7 bases align to TRBD1. The CDR3 runs 14 residues. CDR1 ENHRY and CDR2 SYGVKD come from the germline V gene. CDR3 amino acids: CPISQSVQGETQYS. The CDR3 DNA reads TGTCCCATCAGTCAGTCAGTACAGGGGGAGACCCAGTACTCC.

As to this clonotype: The junction departs from the called germline gene at one end, perhaps through a read error. The rearrangement links TRBV12-3 or TRBV12-4 to TRBJ1-4; D uncertain. The length of the CDR3 is 11 residues. CDR3 protein: CASKLSKRLLF. Here the CDR3 DNA reads TGTGCCAGCAAGCTCTCCAAGAGACTGCTCTTT.

A word on this clonotype: This may stem from a read error, because a much larger clone lies one nucleotide away. The chain uses TRBV28 and TRBJ2-3; no clear D gene. The germline V gene has CDR1 MDHEN and CDR2 SYDVKM. CDR3 length equals 11 residues. Trimming stripped 11 bases from V and 4 bases from J, with 10 bases between. The CDR3: CAVRNADTQYF. For the CDR3, the DNA is TGTGCCGTTCGGAACGCAGATACGCAGTATTTT.

Details on this clonotype: At one end, the junction sequence differs from germline, possibly due to a read error. The genes are TRBV24-1 and TRBJ2-1, with no clear D. CDR1 KGHDR and CDR2 SFDVKD come from the germline V gene. The CDR3 is made up of 16 amino acids. CDR3 DNA sequence: TGTACCACCAGTGATAGACTGTTCAGTTTCGACAATGAGCAGTTCTTC. Residues: CTTSDRLFSFDNEQFF.

This clonotype was seen just once. A junction boundary mismatches the germline segment, possibly from a read error. The rearrangement joins TRBV6-2 or TRBV6-3 to TRBJ2-7, with 8 bases matching TRBD1. The J call may be incorrect, as the DNA end agrees better with TRBJ2-1. Germline V CDR1 and CDR2: MNHEY, SVGEGT. The CDR3 has 11 amino acids. DNA for the CDR3: TGTGTCAGCGGGCAGGGGGCCGAGCAGTTCTTC. Translation: CVSGQGAEQFF.

Remarks on this clonotype: At one of its ends the junction is not consistent with the germline gene, which may arise from a read error. The V gene is TRBV12-3 or TRBV12-4, the J gene TRBJ2-5; D perhaps matches TRBD1 (5 bases). The CDR3 length is 16 residues. The CDR3 protein is CASSLRQGIPQETRYF. In DNA form, the CDR3 reads TGTGCCAGCAGTTTAAGGCAGGGTATACCTCAAGAGACCCGGTACTTC.

Notes on this clonotype: A read error may produce the germline difference seen at one junction end. The chain is built from TRBV6-4 and TRBJ2-2; TRBD1 aligns across 9 bases. Germline values: CDR1 MRHNA, CDR2 SNTAGT. There are 17 residues in the CDR3. The CDR3 nucleotides read TGTGTCAGCAGTCACCGCCCTATGACAGGGGGCACCGGGGAGCTGTTTTTT. This gives the protein CVSSHRPMTGGTGELFF.

On this clonotype: The junction shows a germline mismatch at one end, possibly a read error. This chain joins TRBV6-5 and TRBJ2-3, with D tentatively TRBD2 (6 bases). The CDR3 length is 13 residues. The germline gives CDR1 MNHEY, CDR2 SVGAGI. The CDR3 sequence: CASTRLDTDTQNF. The CDR3 DNA is TGTGCCAGCACCCGACTAGATACAGATACGCAGAATTTT.

This clonotype showed up just a few times. The V gene is TRBV2, the J gene TRBJ2-2; D is perhaps TRBD1 (6 bases). The V end lost 7 bases, the J end lost 6 bases, and 18 bases lay between the germline ends. The CDR3 is made up of 15 amino acids. Germline CDR1 SNHLY, CDR2 FYNNEI. CDR3 nucleotides: TGTGCCAGCATTATCGGACAGAAGGCCCCCGGGGAGCTGTTTTTT. Amino acid sequence: CASIIGQKAPGELFF.

This clonotype was observed many times. The rearrangement links TRBV2 to TRBJ1-3; D gene unclear. Trimming removed 7 bases at V and 4 bases at J, with 5 bases between. Germline CDR1 reads SNHLY; CDR2 reads FYNNEI. The CDR3 is 11 amino acids. CDR3 loop: CASTQGNTIYF. The CDR3 nucleotides are TGTGCCAGCACTCAGGGAAACACCATATATTTT.

On this clonotype itself: One end of the junction does not line up with germline, which may come from a read error. The chain is built from TRBV5-1 and TRBJ2-7; 7 positions match TRBD2. Per the germline V gene, CDR1 is SGHRS and CDR2 is YFSETQ. This CDR3 region has 15 residues. CDR3 bases: TGCGCCAACAGCTTCCGGGCTAGCGGTACGTACAAGCAGTACTTC. Protein sequence: CANSFRASGTYKQYF.

Notes on this clonotype: The junction departs from germline at one end; a sequencing error may be responsible. The CDR3 region is CATGDPGTGGSRHGYTF. CDR3 in DNA: TGTGCCACAGGTGACCCCGGGACAGGGGGTTCCCGACATGGCTACACTTTC. This chain uses TRBV24-1 with TRBJ1-2, with 11 bases fitting TRBD1. The germline V gene encodes CDR1 KGHDR and CDR2 SFDVKD. The CDR3 runs 17 residues.

As to this clonotype: Just one base apart from a much larger clone, this may be a read error. V usage is TRBV14 and J usage is TRBJ1-2, with D unclear. This CDR3 comprises 15 residues. The V gene's germline CDR1 is SGHDN and CDR2 FVKESK. CDR3 region: CAISQDWSGNYGYTF. CDR3 nucleotide sequence: TGTGCCATCAGCCAAGATTGGAGCGGAAACTATGGCTACACCTTC.

As for this clonotype: The conserved phenylalanine or tryptophan normally closing the CDR3 is absent here, so this likely arose from a read error. The rearrangement joins TRBV12-3 or TRBV12-4 to TRBJ2-3, with TRBD1 as a possible D gene (5 bases). V lost 5 bases and J lost 1, with 10 bases in between. This CDR3 comprises 14 residues. This chain's CDR3 is CASSILQGTDTQYL. The CDR3 DNA reads as TGTGCCAGCAGTATACTACAGGGCACAGATACGCAGTATTTG.

The gene calls are TRBV11-2 and TRBJ2-6; D possibly corresponds to TRBD1 (5 bases). This CDR3 spans 15 amino acids. Germline-derived CDR1 and CDR2 are SGHAT and FQNNGV. Deletions cut 3 bases from V and 1 base from J, with 7 bases between. This CDR3 is CASSFPGSGANVLTF. CDR3 nucleotide sequence: TGTGCCAGCAGCTTCCCAGGGTCTGGGGCCAACGTCCTGACTTTC. Using reference TRBV11-2 and TRBJ2-6 for the parts outside the CDR3, the full variable domain is EAGVAQSPRYKIIEKRQSVAFWCNPISGHATLYWYQQILGQGPKLLIQFQNNGVVDDSQLPKDRFSAERLKGVDSTLKIQPAKLEDSAVYLCASSFPGSGANVLTFGAGSRLTVL.

This sequence joins TRBV29-1 and TRBJ2-3; the D gene is possibly TRBD2 (6 bases). CDR1 SQVTM and CDR2 ANQGSEA come from the germline V gene. Trimming shortened V by 6 bases and J by 8 bases, and 18 bases separated the two germline ends. This CDR3 is 13 amino acids long. CDR3 sequence reads: CSVDKGPRGTQYF. In DNA form, the CDR3 reads TGCAGCGTCGATAAAGGGCCGCGGGGTACGCAGTATTTT.

A remark on this clonotype: Compared with germline, one end of the junction differs, possibly owing to a read error. The chain combines TRBV29-1 with TRBJ1-1; D not certain. CDR3 length: 11 amino acids. Germline V CDR1 and CDR2: SQVTM, ANQGSEA. In DNA, the CDR3 is TGCAGCGGAGGAAACAAGCATGAAGTTTTCTTT. It encodes CSGGNKHEVFF.

In regard to this clonotype: A much bigger clone sits one base away, suggesting this may be a read error. This chain uses TRBV28 with TRBJ2-7, with TRBD2 as a possible D gene (6 bases). The V gene lost 8 bases and the J gene lost 3 bases, with 14 bases spanning the gap. The CDR3 is made up of 13 amino acids. The V gene's germline CDR1 is MDHEN and CDR2 SYDVKM. CDR3 in amino acids: CASGSRGGYEQYF. Here the CDR3 DNA reads TGTGCCAGCGGTTCCCGGGGAGGCTACGAGCAGTACTTC.

In regard to this clonotype: The germline gene is not matched at one end of the junction; a read error may be the cause. The V gene is TRBV29-1, the J gene TRBJ1-1, with no clear D. The CDR3 covers 18 residues. Germline loops: CDR1 SQVTM, CDR2 ANQGSEA. Here the CDR3 reads CSVEDLMERTVMNTEALF. The CDR3 DNA follows: TGCAGCGTTGAAGATCTTATGGAGCGTACCGTTATGAACACTGAAGCTCTCTTT. The variable domain in full, with the rest retrieved from reference TRBV29-1 and TRBJ1-1, is SAVISQKPSRDICQRGTSLTIQCQVDSQVTMMFWYRQQPGQSLTLIATANQGSEATYESGFVIDKFPISRPNLTFSTLTVSNMSPEDSSIYLCSVEDLMERTVMNTEALFGQGTRLTVV.

About this clonotype: Because it lacks the conserved phenylalanine or tryptophan at the end, this CDR3 is likely a read error. The chain has TRBV20-1 and TRBJ2-3; D not resolved. This CDR3 region has 11 residues. Germline CDR1 is DFQATT and CDR2 is SNEGSKA (reference sequence). The germline V and J ends were trimmed by 6 bases and 5 bases, with 9 bases remaining between them. CDR3 coding DNA: TGCAGTGCCCGCCCCGAAGATACGCAGTATTCT. It specifies CSARPEDTQYS.

Notes on this clonotype: A read error may account for a junction end that differs from germline. This sequence joins TRBV4-1 and TRBJ2-7; D gene unclear. The germline V gene encodes CDR1 MGHRA and CDR2 YSYEKL. CDR3 length: 15 residues. The DNA of the CDR3 is TGCGCCAGCAGCCAAATCGGGCTCCCTACGAATGAGCCGTACTTC. This gives the protein CASSQIGLPTNEPYF.